Below, one T cell receptor beta chain is given with its context. The target of this receptor is not known. Per-base quality was not reported, and no clone a single base away is much larger than it. This entry comes from a study of CD49a tissue-resident CD8 T cells in human skin (TCRdb year 2017). About the investigation overall: Tissue-resident memory CD8+ T cell subsets in human skin, defined by CD49a, CD69 and CD103 expression, were examined in the study.

Library method: the immunoSEQ multiplex PCR assay. As for the original processing: Across the sorted blood, dermal and epidermal CD8+ T cell populations, TCR V beta family usage frequencies were compared. The source is immuneACCESS, and TCRdb retained only in-frame sequences with V and J called. Part of the clones is not carried over; for the studies checked, unresolved V genes explain less than half of this, and the remainder is unexplained. V, J and clone size are taken as reported in that table, and D and trimming were inferred from the DNA itself. Across this sample there are 900 or so clones, with about 70% seen only once. Clones ranked in the top ten supply more than 35% of the sample. V is pared back by 2 bases and J by 7 bases, with 8 bases lying between the germline termini. The CDR3 numbers 12 residues from cysteine through phenylalanine. The sequence is cut down to CDR3 DNA, 36 bases in frame from base 1. Per the germline V gene, SGHVS is the CDR1 and FNYEAQ is the CDR2.

In sorted CD8+ T cells obtained from the blood, dermis and epidermis of several healthy donors, TCR beta CDR3 regions were analysed. All TCR-sequenced donors were healthy individuals, and each provided both blood and skin samples. CD8+ T cell populations were isolated by sorting before TCR beta sequencing. The sequence derives from a human donor in good health. The V and J genes are TRBV7-6 and TRBJ2-5; no D gene can be assigned with confidence. Sequencing input: CLA- CD8+ effector memory T cells sorted from blood. The nucleotides read TGTGCCAGCAGCTTACGGTCGAGGACCCAGTACTTC. This yields the protein CASSLRSRTQYF.